Below, 27 T cell receptor beta chains from the same sample are listed, as sequenced in a study of shared clonotypes between healthy human individuals (dated by TCRdb to about 2020). Library construction relied on the immunoSEQ multiplex PCR assay. TCRdb holds this immuneACCESS table with in-frame rearrangements only. Some clones are missing; in checked studies, unresolved V genes explain under half, and the rest has no known cause. This sample is represented by 800,000 to 950,000 clones; 90% to 97% of them were singletons. Clones ranked in the top ten supply about 0.25% of the sample. CD8 naive samples were CD45RO-negative cells positively selected for CCR7, giving a CD45RA+CCR7+ population that excluded TemRA cells. The sample taken for sequencing was naive CD8+ T cells sorted from blood. What this sample's cell subset or site label stands for: CD45RA+CCR7+. The receptors derive from a man aged 25 to 45 in good health.

This clone was seen once. The V gene is TRBV19, the J gene TRBJ2-2; D remains ambiguous. The V gene lost 7 bases and the J gene lost 6 bases, with 9 bases spanning the gap. The germline V gene has CDR1 LNHDA and CDR2 SQIVND (reference sequence). The CDR3 has 12 amino acids. CDR3 nucleotides: TGTGCCAGTATAGACCTAGCCGGGGAGCTGTTTTTT. Protein sequence: CASIDLAGELFF.

This clone was picked up one time. CDR3 DNA sequence: TGCAGCGTCGGGGGGGATGGGGCAGGCTACGAGCAGTACTTC. This gives the protein CSVGGDGAGYEQYF. The chain recombines TRBV29-1 with TRBJ2-7; 8 nucleotides align to TRBD2. The CDR3 has 14 residues. In germline, CDR1 is SQVTM, CDR2 ANQGSEA. V was pared by 6 bases and J by 3 bases, with 10 bases of the junction left unmatched.

The CDR3 coding sequence is TGTGCCAGCAGTCCCGGATCCAGCTCCTACAATGAGCAGTTCTTC. It is translated as CASSPGSSSYNEQFF. The V and J genes are TRBV27 and TRBJ2-1; D unclear. The germline V gene encodes CDR1 MNHEY and CDR2 SMNVEV (reference sequence). CDR3 length: 15 amino acids. The V and J ends lost 5 bases and 0 bases respectively, with 11 bases between them.

The chain recombines TRBV7-9 with TRBJ2-7; 9 bases align to TRBD2. Losses at the gene ends were 5 bases for V and 3 bases for J; bases not matched to a gene: 14. Germline CDR1 reads SEHNR; CDR2 reads FQNEAQ (reference sequence). The CDR3 length is 17 residues. CDR3 DNA sequence: TGTGCCAGCAGCCCCCGGGTGAGCAGCGGGAGGAGCTACGAGCAGTACTTC. Amino acids: CASSPRVSSGRSYEQYF. Drawing the rest from reference TRBV7-9 and TRBJ2-7, the complete variable domain is DTGVSQNPRHKITKRGQNVTFRCDPISEHNRLYWYRQTLGQGPEFLTYFQNEAQLEKSRLLSDRFSAERPKGSFSTLEIQRTEQGDSAMYLCASSPRVSSGRSYEQYFGPGTRLTVT.

The chain is built from TRBV27 and TRBJ2-7, with 8 bases that match TRBD1. The V and J ends lost 2 bases and 1 base, in that order; junction bases with no gene match: 4. The germline gives CDR1 MNHEY, CDR2 SMNVEV (reference sequence). CDR3 length: 15 amino acids. CDR3 bases: TGTGCCAGCAGTTTAAGGAGGGACAGGTCCTACGAGCAGTACTTC. It specifies CASSLRRDRSYEQYF.

Points on this clone: The same CDR3 is also encoded by other DNA sequences in this sample. The V and J genes are TRBV7-9 and TRBJ2-7; D gene uncertain. This CDR3 has 11 residues. Germline assignment: CDR1 SEHNR and CDR2 FQNEAQ (reference sequence). V lost 5 bases and J lost 2, with 4 bases in between. The CDR3 DNA sequence: TGTGCCAGCAGCCGTACCTACGAGCAGTACTTC. Amino acid sequence: CASSRTYEQYF.

V gene TRBV27 combines with J gene TRBJ2-1; the match to TRBD1 covers 8 bases. The CDR3 is made up of 11 amino acids. Germline V gene data show CDR1 as MNHEY and CDR2 as SMNVEV (reference sequence). Losses at the gene ends were 8 bases for V and 12 bases for J; bases not matched to a gene: 6. In DNA form, the CDR3 reads TGTGCCAGCGGCGGACAGGGCGGGCAGTTCTTC. This gives the protein CASGGQGGQFF.

The rearrangement joins TRBV7-9 to TRBJ2-7, with D unresolved. V was cut by 4 bases and J by 2 bases, with 9 bases left in between. Germline CDR1 and CDR2: SEHNR and FQNEAQ (reference sequence). The CDR3 is made up of 13 amino acids. The CDR3: CASSSGAAYEQYF. The CDR3 DNA is TGTGCCAGCAGCTCCGGAGCTGCCTACGAGCAGTACTTC.

The chain links TRBV5-4 to TRBJ1-1; no clear D gene. From germline, CDR1 is SGHNT and CDR2 YYREEE (reference sequence). V lost 4 bases and J 3 bases, leaving 13 bases between the germline ends. There are 14 residues in the CDR3. In DNA, the CDR3 is TGTGCCAGCAGCCGCGGGTGGGAGTACACTGAAGCTTTCTTT. Translation gives CASSRGWEYTEAFF.

The chain has TRBV7-9 and TRBJ2-7; D is ambiguous. V was pared by 5 bases and J by 4 bases, with 12 bases between. This CDR3 comprises 13 residues. Germline CDR1 is SEHNR and CDR2 is FQNEAQ (reference sequence). Written as DNA, the CDR3 is TGTGCCAGCAGCCCGCCGCTAAAATACGAGCAGTACTTC. It is translated as CASSPPLKYEQYF.

Turning to this clone: Other DNA sequences in the sample encode the same CDR3. The chain has TRBV9 and TRBJ2-3; 8 bases match TRBD2. Germline lookup yields CDR1 SGDLS and CDR2 YYNGEE. The CDR3 is 15 residues long. The V segment lost 0 bases and the J segment 3 bases; nucleotides outside the gene matches: 3. In nucleotides, the CDR3 is TGTGCCAGCAGCGTAGCGGGAGGGTCGACAGATACGCAGTATTTT. Translation gives CASSVAGGSTDTQYF. The variable domain in full, with the rest retrieved from reference TRBV9 and TRBJ2-3, is DSGVTQTPKHLITATGQRVTLRCSPRSGDLSVYWYQQSLDQGLQFLIQYYNGEERAKGNILERFSAQQFPDLHSELNLSSLELGDSALYFCASSVAGGSTDTQYFGPGTRLTVL.

This chain connects TRBV7-2 to TRBJ2-1; D gene unclear. This CDR3 has 12 amino acids. Germline CDR1 and CDR2: SGHTA and FQGNSA. Trimming shortened V by 2 bases and J by 12 bases, and 11 bases separated the two germline ends. The CDR3 sequence is CASSLNTRWQFF. CDR3 DNA: TGTGCCAGCAGCTTAAATACGAGGTGGCAGTTCTTC.

The chain employs TRBV7-6 and TRBJ1-5; D may be TRBD1 (5 bases). The CDR3 contains 16 residues. Trimming removed 5 bases at V and 0 bases at J, with 14 bases between. The germline CDR1 and CDR2 sequences are SGHVS and FNYEAQ. CDR3 sequence: CASSGEEGYSNQPQHF. The CDR3 DNA sequence: TGTGCCAGCAGCGGAGAGGAGGGGTATAGCAATCAGCCCCAGCATTTT.

The V gene is TRBV7-6, the J gene TRBJ2-1; 11 nucleotides align to TRBD2. Trimming cost V 4 bases and J 5 bases; bases outside gene matches: 10. This CDR3 region has 17 residues. Per the germline V gene, CDR1 is SGHVS and CDR2 is FNYEAQ. The CDR3 DNA reads TGTGCCAGCAGCTCACCCGTGGTAGCGGGAGGGGACAATGAGCAGTTCTTC. Amino acid sequence: CASSSPVVAGGDNEQFF.

About this clone: In the same sample, other DNA sequences code for this CDR3. The rearrangement links TRBV27 to TRBJ2-7, with 9 bases lining up with TRBD1. This CDR3 spans 16 amino acids. V gave up 0 bases and J gave up 4 bases; unmatched junction bases: 7. Germline-derived CDR1 and CDR2 are MNHEY and SMNVEV (reference sequence). In DNA, the CDR3 is TGTGCCAGCAGTTTATCACCGGGACAGGGCTTGTACGAGCAGTACTTC. Translation: CASSLSPGQGLYEQYF.

The rearrangement uses TRBV5-1 and TRBJ2-5; D might be TRBD1 (6 bases). The CDR3 is 16 amino acids. The germline V gene has CDR1 SGHRS and CDR2 YFSETQ. V was cut by 4 bases and J by 1 base, with 17 bases left in between. CDR3 sequence: CASSPSLTGAQETQYF. Written as DNA, the CDR3 is TGCGCCAGCAGCCCAAGCCTGACAGGAGCCCAAGAGACCCAGTACTTC.

The CDR3 spells CASSLPGDEQYF. The CDR3 nucleotides are TGTGCCAGCAGTCTCCCTGGGGACGAGCAGTACTTC. The chain carries TRBV27 and TRBJ2-7; D not certain. The CDR3 loop spans 12 amino acids. V was cut by 5 bases and J by 5 bases, with 10 bases left in between. Germline assignment: CDR1 MNHEY and CDR2 SMNVEV (reference sequence).

V is TRBV7-9 and J is TRBJ2-1; no firm D call. Germline V gives CDR1 SEHNR, CDR2 FQNEAQ (reference sequence). V was clipped by 5 bases and J by 9 bases, with 11 bases between them. The CDR3 consists of 12 residues. The CDR3 sequence is CASSAKNSEQFF. CDR3 bases: TGTGCCAGCAGCGCCAAAAATAGTGAGCAGTTCTTC.

V usage is TRBV11-2 and J usage is TRBJ2-1, with TRBD2 identical over 12 bases. V was clipped by 5 bases and J by 3 bases; unmatched bases: 5. CDR1 is SGHAT, CDR2 FQNNGV, per germline. CDR3 length: 16 residues. CDR3 sequence reads: CASSQATSGSYNEQFF. The DNA for the CDR3 is TGTGCCAGCAGCCAAGCGACTAGCGGGAGCTACAATGAGCAGTTCTTC.

Comment on this clone: At one boundary the junction diverges from the germline segment, which might be a read error. The gene calls are TRBV9 and TRBJ2-7; TRBD2 might be the D (5 bases). This CDR3 contains 16 residues. Germline V gives CDR1 SGDLS, CDR2 YYNGEE. CDR3 in DNA: TGTGCCAGCAGCGTAGGACCCTCACTAGTCTCCCACGAGCAGTACTTC. Translated, it gives CASSVGPSLVSHEQYF.

CDR3 protein: CASTLGTSGVTDTQYF. The CDR3 nucleotides are TGTGCCAGCACTCTTGGGACTAGCGGGGTCACAGATACGCAGTATTTT. This rearrangement joins TRBV7-9 to TRBJ2-3, with 13 bases matching TRBD2. From germline, CDR1 is SEHNR and CDR2 FQNEAQ (reference sequence). The CDR3 is made up of 16 amino acids. With V trimmed by 7 bases and J by 2 bases, 6 bases remained unmatched.

The chain is built from TRBV5-1 and TRBJ1-1; 8 bases map to TRBD1. V gave up 4 bases and J gave up 0 bases; unmatched junction bases: 5. The length of the CDR3 is 15 residues. From germline, CDR1 is SGHRS and CDR2 YFSETQ. Here the CDR3 reads CASSPGTGMNTEAFF. The DNA of the CDR3 is TGCGCCAGCAGCCCCGGGACAGGTATGAACACTGAAGCTTTCTTT.

The chain carries TRBV11-2 and TRBJ2-5; D may match TRBD1 or TRBD2 (5 bases each). This CDR3 contains 14 residues. V was trimmed by 7 bases and J by 3 bases, leaving 15 bases between them. CDR1 and CDR2 (germline): SGHAT, FQNNGV. CDR3 sequence reads: CASTSLGVKETQYF. The CDR3 DNA is TGTGCCAGCACCTCACTGGGGGTTAAAGAGACCCAGTACTTC.

This clone appeared once. The V and J genes are TRBV5-1 and TRBJ2-7; 9 nucleotides agree with TRBD2. J lost 2 bases, V lost 5 bases, and 8 bases had no gene match. CDR1 is SGHRS, CDR2 YFSETQ, per germline. The CDR3 totals 15 residues. CDR3 in DNA: TGCGCCAGCAGTCCCGGACTAGCGAGTACCTACGAGCAGTACTTC. Translating gives CASSPGLASTYEQYF.

The genes are TRBV27 and TRBJ1-2; 8 bases are shared with TRBD1. Looked up from germline, CDR1 is MNHEY and CDR2 is SMNVEV (reference sequence). CDR3 size: 14 residues. J was trimmed by 2 bases and V by 6 bases; bases with no gene match: 5. CDR3: CASSPTGGNYGYTF. CDR3 sequence (DNA): TGTGCCAGCAGCCCTACAGGGGGAAACTATGGCTACACCTTC.

The J gene is TRBJ2-3, the V gene TRBV2, with D maybe TRBD2 (6 bases). The germline CDR1 and CDR2 sequences are SNHLY and FYNNEI. Trimming cost V 3 bases and J 4 bases, with 11 bases left between them. CDR3 length: 14 residues. The CDR3 nucleotides are TGTGCCAGCAGTGAGTGGGGACTGTCAGATACGCAGTATTTT. Protein product: CASSEWGLSDTQYF.

On this clone: The junction and the germline gene differ at one end; a read error may be behind it. The genes are TRBV6-1 and TRBJ2-4; TRBD2 matches 7 bases. The CDR3 runs to 14 residues. CDR1 MNHNS and CDR2 SASEGT come from the germline V gene. The CDR3 coding sequence is TGTGCCAGCAGTGAACCCGGGGGGAAAAACATTCAATACTTC. Protein sequence: CASSEPGGKNIQYF.